One and the same sample provided the 4 T cell receptor beta chains below, sequenced in a study. The sorted Tregs were CD4+CD25+CD127-/low cells. In TCRdb, the 5' RACE reads were re-called with MiXCR into one record per CDR3 protein. This sample carries over 45,000 distinct CDR3 sequences, 26% of them seen once, and the ten largest clones take less than 2.5%. The sample was tumor-infiltrating Tregs sorted from the breast tumor. The receptors shown here come from a female donor with breast cancer.

The chain has TRBV18 and TRBJ2-5; D might be TRBD1 or TRBD2, each matching 5 bases. Deletions cut 5 bases from V and 2 bases from J, with 12 bases between. This CDR3 is 14 amino acids long. The germline V gene has CDR1 KGHSH and CDR2 LQKENI. The CDR3 DNA follows: TGTGCCAGCTCATTAACGGGACGACAAGAGACCCAGTACTTC. This encodes CASSLTGRQETQYF.

This chain uses TRBV12-3 or TRBV12-4 with TRBJ1-6; 11 nucleotides agree with TRBD1. This CDR3 contains 15 residues. Trimming took 2 bases from V and 9 from J; bases not matched to a gene: 3. The CDR3 DNA reads as TGTGCCAGCAGTTTACAGGGACAGGGGGGTTCACCCCTCCACTTT. Translated, it gives CASSLQGQGGSPLHF.

This chain connects TRBV2 to TRBJ2-1, with D tentatively TRBD2 (5 bases). The CDR3 covers 12 residues. Germline V gene data show CDR1 as SNHLY and CDR2 as FYNNEI. V lost 2 bases and J 9 bases, leaving 8 bases between the germline ends. The CDR3 here is CASSEREGEQFF. The CDR3 region has the DNA TGTGCCAGCAGTGAACGAGAGGGTGAGCAGTTCTTC.

About this clonotype: Compared with germline, one end of the junction differs, possibly owing to a read error. The chain joins TRBV20-1 to TRBJ2-7; tentatively, D is TRBD1 (5 bases). CDR1 is DFQATT, CDR2 SNEGSKA, per germline (reference sequence). The CDR3 sequence is 13 residues long. The CDR3 loop reads CSASRGGSYERYF. For the CDR3, the DNA is TGCAGTGCCTCAAGGGGCGGTTCTTACGAGCGGTACTTC.